Presented here are 10 T cell receptor beta chains from one specimen sequenced in a study of T-cell reconstitution after alpha-beta-depleted transplantation in children. A TCRbeta library incorporating unique molecular identifiers was prepared. Each CDR3 protein gets one entry after TCRdb re-called the PCR reads with MiXCR. The data show a few hundred thousand distinct CDR3 sequences, with 9.5% to 13% seen just once and roughly 5.5% held by the top ten. Sequenced here: PBMCs from the stem cell graft donor, sampled from the stem cell graft. Receptors were obtained from a human donor who donated a stem cell graft to a child with acute myeloid leukemia.

This clonotype was observed a few times. This sequence joins TRBV5-1 and TRBJ2-5, with D possibly TRBD2 on 5 matching bases. There are 13 residues in the CDR3. The V end was cut by 4 bases, the J end by 5 bases, with 12 bases between. CDR1 is SGHRS, CDR2 YFSETQ, per germline. DNA of the CDR3: TGCGCCAGCAGCATGGAGGTCTGGGAGACCCAGTACTTC. Translated: CASSMEVWETQYF.

This clonotype was observed a handful of times. In DNA, the CDR3 is TGTGCCAGCGTAGTTGGAGCTAGCACAGATACGCAGTATTTT. Its translation: CASVVGASTDTQYF. This chain uses TRBV6-2 or TRBV6-3 with TRBJ2-3; D not certain. Trimming pared 8 bases from V and 0 bases from J, leaving 12 bases between. The CDR3 loop spans 14 amino acids. The germline V gene encodes CDR1 MNHEY and CDR2 SVGEGT.

As concerns this clonotype: Since no conserved phenylalanine or tryptophan closes the CDR3, a read error is the likely cause. The chain is built from TRBV20-1 and TRBJ1-1; no reliable D call. The CDR3 consists of 13 residues. Germline lookup yields CDR1 DFQATT and CDR2 SNEGSKA (reference sequence). Trimming stripped 3 bases from V and 1 base from J, with 9 bases between. The CDR3 reads CSASPSGNTEAFL. CDR3 DNA sequence: TGCAGTGCTAGTCCTTCAGGGAACACTGAAGCTTTCTTG.

This chain links TRBV12-3 or TRBV12-4 with TRBJ2-2; D gene uncertain. CDR3 size: 14 residues. Trimming removed 3 bases at V and 4 bases at J, with 9 bases between. CDR3 sequence reads: CASSFVESTGELFF. CDR3 sequence (DNA): TGTGCCAGCAGTTTTGTGGAGTCCACCGGGGAGCTGTTTTTT.

The chain is built from TRBV5-1 and TRBJ2-3; 9 nucleotides align to TRBD1. V shed 4 bases, J shed 4 bases, and the junction held 7 bases outside the gene matches. Germline CDR1 SGHRS, CDR2 YFSETQ. This CDR3 is built from 15 residues. In nucleotides, the CDR3 is TGCGCCAGCAGCCGCCAGGGACAGGGCGCAGATACGCAGTATTTT. This translates into CASSRQGQGADTQYF.

The sample holds a few counts of this clonotype. The rearrangement uses TRBV5-4 and TRBJ2-1; TRBD2 matches at 10 bases. The CDR3 consists of 16 residues. V gave up 4 bases and J gave up 5 bases; unmatched junction bases: 9. Looked up from germline, CDR1 is SGHNT and CDR2 is YYREEE (reference sequence). CDR3 in DNA: TGTGCCAGCAGCCCTCGAGCGGGAGGGATCAACAATGAGCAGTTCTTC. The encoded protein is CASSPRAGGINNEQFF.

A note on this clonotype: This clone may be a read error of a much larger clone one base away. The CDR3 bases are TGCAGCGCCGCCGTTGGGGGGCCATCAGGTACGCAGTATTTT. Encoded protein: CSAAVGGPSGTQYF. The chain uses TRBV29-1 and TRBJ2-3; D is perhaps TRBD1 or TRBD2 (6 bases each). Per germline, CDR1 SQVTM and CDR2 ANQGSEA. Trimming took off 7 bases at V and 8 bases at J, with 22 bases between the two ends. This CDR3 comprises 14 residues.

This clonotype was counted many times. The V and J genes are TRBV4-1 and TRBJ1-1, with D maybe TRBD1 (6 bases). V was trimmed by 0 bases and J by 1 base, leaving 15 bases between them. Looked up from germline, CDR1 is MGHRA and CDR2 is YSYEKL. This CDR3 comprises 17 residues. The CDR3 DNA reads as TGCGCCAGCAGCCAAGATCCGGCAGGGGCCCAGAACACTGAAGCTTTCTTT. Translating it yields CASSQDPAGAQNTEAFF.

This clonotype was seen a handful of times. The rearrangement joins TRBV11-2 to TRBJ2-1; no reliable D call. V lost 1 base to trimming and J lost 11 bases, with 18 bases between them. The germline V gene has CDR1 SGHAT and CDR2 FQNNGV. This CDR3 is 15 amino acids long. DNA for the CDR3: TGTGCCAGCAGCTTAGCCCAGCGAGTTAGGAATCAGCAGTTCTTC. Its translation: CASSLAQRVRNQQFF.

The chain combines TRBV19 with TRBJ1-1; no clear D. Trimming pared 3 bases from V and 5 bases from J, leaving 10 bases between. The CDR3 is 13 residues long. Germline V gene lookup returns CDR1 LNHDA and CDR2 SQIVND (reference sequence). CDR3 residues: CASSIFVETEAFF. CDR3 bases: TGTGCCAGTAGTATTTTTGTTGAGACTGAAGCTTTCTTT.